This entry lists 25 T cell receptor beta chains sequenced from one sample in a study of T cell responses to AZD1222 COVID-19 vaccine. TCRdb's table, derived via immunoSEQ multiplex PCR, lists solely in-frame clones and lacks some. Seen here are 120,000 to 150,000 clones, about 89% observed once, and the top ten hold 2.5% to 3%. Here the sequenced sample was peripheral blood, taken on day 0 of MenACWY control vaccination. These receptors were collected from an adult in good health.

This clone was counted once. The genes are TRBV7-2 and TRBJ2-7; D is tentatively TRBD1 or TRBD2 (5 bases each). This CDR3 is built from 14 residues. V gave up 5 bases and J gave up 4 bases, with 15 bases separating them. Germline V gives CDR1 SGHTA, CDR2 FQGNSA. The CDR3 DNA follows: TGTGCCAGCAGCCCGGGGCACCGGCTTTACGAGCAGTACTTC. Translating gives CASSPGHRLYEQYF.

This chain links TRBV10-1 with TRBJ1-1; 7 positions match TRBD1. V gave up 6 bases and J gave up 4 bases; unmatched junction bases: 5. The CDR3 extends over 13 amino acids. The germline CDR1 and CDR2 sequences are WNHNN and SYGVQD (reference sequence). The CDR3 nucleotides are TGCGCCAGCAGGGAGGGGGCTGTCACTGAAGCTTTCTTT. The encoded protein is CASREGAVTEAFF.

The rearrangement links TRBV7-9 to TRBJ1-5, with 7 bases fitting TRBD1. The CDR3 contains 14 residues. Germline assignment: CDR1 SEHNR and CDR2 FQNEAQ (reference sequence). Trimming at V came to 5 bases and at J to 3 bases, leaving 4 bases not matched to a gene. The CDR3 protein is CASSPGQFNQPQHF. CDR3 DNA: TGTGCCAGCAGCCCGGGACAGTTCAATCAGCCCCAGCATTTT.

This clone appeared once. The rearrangement joins TRBV7-9 to TRBJ1-2; D not certain. Between the trimmed V and J ends, which lost 1 base and 5 bases, there was a span of 5 bases. The CDR3 loop spans 12 amino acids. CDR1 is SEHNR and CDR2 is FQNEAQ in the germline V gene (reference sequence). The DNA of the CDR3 is TGTGCCAGCAGCTTAGATCGTTATGGCTACACCTTC. Protein: CASSLDRYGYTF. Supplemented by reference TRBV7-9 and TRBJ1-2, the full variable domain reads DTGVSQNPRHKITKRGQNVTFRCDPISEHNRLYWYRQTLGQGPEFLTYFQNEAQLEKSRLLSDRFSAERPKGSFSTLEIQRTEQGDSAMYLCASSLDRYGYTFGSGTRLTVV.

The genes are TRBV28 and TRBJ2-7, with TRBD1 identical over 7 bases. V was pared by 6 bases and J by 3 bases, with 8 bases of the junction left unmatched. Germline CDR1 is MDHEN and CDR2 is SYDVKM. This CDR3 is built from 14 residues. The CDR3 coding sequence is TGTGCCAGCAGAAGACAGGGTATGAGCTACGAGCAGTACTTC. It codes for CASRRQGMSYEQYF.

In its sample, this clone was seen once. The CDR3 DNA sequence: TGTGCCTGGAAGGGACAAAGCTATAATTCACCCCTCCACTTT. Translation gives CAWKGQSYNSPLHF. J is TRBJ1-6 and V is TRBV30; D is perhaps TRBD1 (6 bases). V was trimmed by 4 bases and J by 3 bases, leaving 10 bases between them. The CDR3 covers 14 residues. CDR1 GTSNPN and CDR2 SVGIG come from the germline V gene (reference sequence).

The V gene is TRBV5-6, the J gene TRBJ1-1; D unclear. Germline CDR1 SGHDT, CDR2 YYEEEE. With 3 bases removed from V and 7 bases from J, the gap between germline ends came to 13 bases. This CDR3 region has 13 residues. The CDR3 sequence is CASSSQDGYEAFF. In DNA form, the CDR3 reads TGTGCCAGCAGCTCGCAAGACGGCTATGAAGCTTTCTTT.

The V and J genes are TRBV10-3 and TRBJ2-7, with D unresolved. The CDR3 is 14 residues long. CDR1 and CDR2 from the germline V gene are ENHRY and SYGVKD. Trimming shortened V by 10 bases and J by 5 bases, and 21 bases separated the two germline ends. The chain's CDR3 is CATKDSTTSHEQYF. As DNA, the CDR3 is TGTGCCACCAAGGATTCTACCACATCCCACGAGCAGTACTTC.

The chain links TRBV19 to TRBJ2-1; 9 nucleotides match TRBD1. Germline CDR1 is LNHDA and CDR2 is SQIVND (reference sequence). This CDR3 region has 16 residues. J lost 6 bases, V lost 1 base, and 7 bases had no gene match. The CDR3 region is CASSIVPGTGTNEQFF. Here the CDR3 DNA reads TGTGCCAGTAGTATAGTACCCGGGACAGGGACCAATGAGCAGTTCTTC.

V gene TRBV14 combines with J gene TRBJ1-3, with 8 bases aligning to TRBD1. This CDR3 contains 16 residues. With 4 bases clipped from V and 2 bases from J, the junction kept 7 bases outside the gene matches. Germline assignment: CDR1 SGHDN and CDR2 FVKESK. This CDR3 is CASSPWTGSAGNTIYF. The CDR3 DNA sequence: TGTGCCAGCAGCCCCTGGACAGGGAGCGCTGGAAACACCATATATTTT.

Comments on this clone: This specimen includes other DNA sequences encoding the same CDR3. This rearrangement joins TRBV6-5 to TRBJ1-1; D gene ambiguous. CDR3 length: 12 amino acids. Germline CDR1 MNHEY, CDR2 SVGAGI. Trimming left V 3 bases short and J 1 base short, with 3 bases between. The CDR3 reads CASSYRNTEAFF. The DNA for the CDR3 is TGTGCCAGCAGTTATAGGAACACTGAAGCTTTCTTT.

The chain is built from TRBV28 and TRBJ2-1; 8 bases map to TRBD2. Germline CDR1 is MDHEN and CDR2 is SYDVKM. The CDR3 covers 15 residues. The trim removed 3 bases at V and 6 bases at J, leaving 7 bases unmatched. The CDR3 nucleotides are TGTGCCAGCAGTTTTGTAGCGGGATGGGGCAATGAGCAGTTCTTC. It is translated as CASSFVAGWGNEQFF.

This clone appeared once. The genes are TRBV5-6 and TRBJ2-7; D might be TRBD2 (6 bases). V was clipped by 0 bases and J by 7 bases, with 14 bases between them. CDR1 and CDR2 (germline): SGHDT, YYEEEE. The CDR3 has 14 amino acids. The CDR3 region has the DNA TGTGCCAGCAGCTTGGGACGACGGACTATAGAGCAGTACTTC. It is translated as CASSLGRRTIEQYF.

This sequence joins TRBV29-1 and TRBJ1-2, with a possible D match to TRBD1 (6 bases). V lost 5 bases and J 4 bases, leaving 20 bases between the germline ends. This CDR3 contains 15 residues. Per the germline V gene, CDR1 is SQVTM and CDR2 is ANQGSEA. The CDR3 region is CSVSQDSRGPYGYTF. The CDR3 bases are TGCAGCGTTTCCCAGGACAGCCGGGGTCCCTATGGCTACACCTTC.

The chain links TRBV7-3 to TRBJ2-2; 10 nucleotides match TRBD1. With V trimmed by 5 bases and J by 7 bases, 13 bases remained unmatched. Germline CDR1 reads SGHTA; CDR2 reads FQGTGA. CDR3 length: 17 residues. The CDR3 loop is CASSRTGTGEAGGELFF. CDR3 DNA sequence: TGTGCCAGCAGCCGAACCGGGACAGGGGAGGCGGGCGGGGAGCTGTTTTTT.

The V and J genes are TRBV5-4 and TRBJ1-1, with D possibly matching TRBD1 (5 bases). The CDR3 has 15 residues. Germline loops: CDR1 SGHNT, CDR2 YYREEE (reference sequence). V lost 7 bases to trimming and J lost 1 base, with 17 bases between them. The CDR3 coding sequence is TGTGCCAGCGCGGGGACCAACAGCGGGAACACTGAAGCTTTCTTT. It codes for CASAGTNSGNTEAFF.

This chain uses TRBV11-2 with TRBJ2-7; D gene uncertain. The CDR3 sequence is 13 residues long. The V and J ends lost 1 base and 7 bases respectively, with 11 bases between them. Germline assignment: CDR1 SGHAT and CDR2 FQNNGV. The DNA of the CDR3 is TGTGCCAGCAGCTTAGGCGCGGTGGGTGAGCAGTACTTC. Its translation: CASSLGAVGEQYF.

The sample holds one count of this clone. CDR3 sequence: CAGEPRTGELFF. CDR3 nucleotide sequence: TGTGCGGGGGAGCCCCGGACCGGGGAGCTGTTTTTT. The rearrangement joins TRBV6-5 to TRBJ2-2; D may correspond to TRBD1 or TRBD2 (5 bases each). The length of the CDR3 is 12 residues. Per the germline V gene, CDR1 is MNHEY and CDR2 is SVGAGI.

The rearrangement links TRBV6-5 to TRBJ1-2; D is possibly TRBD1 (5 bases). In germline, CDR1 is MNHEY, CDR2 SVGAGI. The CDR3 consists of 15 residues. Trimming removed 0 bases from V and 0 bases from J, with 8 bases in between. The CDR3 loop reads CASSYSQGPNYGYTF. CDR3 nucleotides: TGTGCCAGCAGTTACTCGCAGGGCCCTAACTATGGCTACACCTTC.

The gene calls are TRBV18 and TRBJ2-2, with TRBD2 matching 7 bases. The V segment lost 3 bases and the J segment 5 bases; nucleotides outside the gene matches: 6. Germline loops: CDR1 KGHSH, CDR2 LQKENI. The CDR3 covers 15 residues. CDR3 DNA sequence: TGTGCCAGCTCACCTTCGGGACTAACTACCGGGGAGCTGTTTTTT. As protein: CASSPSGLTTGELFF.

The gene calls are TRBV5-1 and TRBJ1-3; no clear D gene. The CDR3 totals 15 residues. Trimming left V 3 bases short and J 6 bases short, with 16 bases between. From germline, CDR1 is SGHRS and CDR2 YFSETQ. The chain's CDR3 is CASSYAGDSTNTIYF. The CDR3 DNA reads TGCGCCAGCAGCTATGCAGGAGATTCGACAAACACCATATATTTT.

This clone was seen more than once but under ten times. The chain employs TRBV7-8 and TRBJ2-2; 8 bases agree with TRBD1. J was trimmed by 3 bases and V by 5 bases; bases with no gene match: 5. The CDR3 length is 15 residues. Germline V gene data show CDR1 as SGHVS and CDR2 as FQNEAQ. The DNA for the CDR3 is TGTGCCAGCAGCGTCAGGGGGCGGGACACCGGGGAGCTGTTTTTT. Its translation is CASSVRGRDTGELFF.

This chain's CDR3 is CASSPGQGADEQYF. The CDR3 DNA reads as TGTGCCAGCAGCCCAGGACAGGGGGCCGACGAGCAGTACTTC. J is TRBJ2-7 and V is TRBV4-2, with TRBD1 identical over 11 bases. Germline CDR1 is LGHNA and CDR2 is YNFKEQ. The V segment lost 4 bases and the J segment 5 bases; nucleotides outside the gene matches: 4. This CDR3 spans 14 amino acids.

This clone was seen once. The V call is TRBV6-5, the J call TRBJ1-1, with D unclear. Between the trimmed V and J ends, which lost 6 bases and 3 bases, there was a span of 14 bases. The CDR3 totals 14 residues. Germline V gene data show CDR1 as MNHEY and CDR2 as SVGAGI. CDR3 sequence: CASSYTRRDTEAFF. The CDR3 nucleotides are TGTGCCAGCAGCTATACACGGAGGGACACTGAAGCTTTCTTT.

The gene calls are TRBV24-1 and TRBJ2-3, with D possibly being TRBD2 (6 bases). The V end lost 2 bases, the J end lost 6 bases, and 11 bases lay between the germline ends. The CDR3 runs 14 residues. Per the germline V gene, CDR1 is KGHDR and CDR2 is SFDVKD. CDR3 bases: TGTGCCACCAGTGATTCCGGGACTCTTGATACGCAGTATTTT. Translation: CATSDSGTLDTQYF.